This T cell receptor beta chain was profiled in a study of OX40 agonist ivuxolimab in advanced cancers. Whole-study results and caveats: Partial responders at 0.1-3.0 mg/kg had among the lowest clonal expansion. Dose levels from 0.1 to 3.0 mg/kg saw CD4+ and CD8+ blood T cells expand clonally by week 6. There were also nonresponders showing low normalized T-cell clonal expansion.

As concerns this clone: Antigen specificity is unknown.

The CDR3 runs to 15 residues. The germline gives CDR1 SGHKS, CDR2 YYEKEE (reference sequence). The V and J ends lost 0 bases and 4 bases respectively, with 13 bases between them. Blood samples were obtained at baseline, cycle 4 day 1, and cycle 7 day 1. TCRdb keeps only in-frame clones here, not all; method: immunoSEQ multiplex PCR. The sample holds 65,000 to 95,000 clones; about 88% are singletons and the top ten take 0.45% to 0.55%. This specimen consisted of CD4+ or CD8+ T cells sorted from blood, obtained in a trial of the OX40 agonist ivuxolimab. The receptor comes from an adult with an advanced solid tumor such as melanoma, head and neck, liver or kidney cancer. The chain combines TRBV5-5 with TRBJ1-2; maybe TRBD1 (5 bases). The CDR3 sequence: CASSLEGEFTYGYTF. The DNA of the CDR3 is TGTGCCAGCAGCTTGGAAGGGGAATTTACCTATGGCTACACCTTC.